This T cell receptor beta chain was sequenced for a study of blood T cell repertoires in COVID-19. Study overall: Donors in the United States, Italy and Spain gave samples during acute or convalescent COVID-19.

This table comes from immunoSEQ multiplex PCR, and its TCRdb copy is limited to in-frame clones, with some not included. The repertoire holds 28,000 or so clones, with nearly 90% as singletons. With 3 bases removed from V and 5 bases from J, the gap between germline ends came to 10 bases. The CDR3 length is 13 residues. CDR1 and CDR2 (germline): SGHAT, FQNNGV. This receptor was identified in a man aged 70 or older with acute or convalescent COVID-19. Sequencing was done on a sample of peripheral blood. The V call is TRBV11-2, the J call TRBJ1-1; perhaps TRBD1 as D (5 bases). The CDR3 bases are TGTGCCAGCAGCTTTCAGGGTTTTACTGAAGCTTTCTTT. Translated, it gives CASSFQGFTEAFF.